Presented here are 2 T cell receptor beta chains from one specimen sequenced in a study of blood T cell repertoires in COVID-19. Repertoires were generated with immunoSEQ multiplex PCR, while TCRdb's copy carries only in-frame clones and drops some. The profile shows under 250,000 clones, approximately 84% of them singletons. Specimen: peripheral blood. The receptors here all came from a woman aged 25 to 39 who had recovered from COVID-19.

The chain combines TRBV28 with TRBJ2-5, with 8 bases lining up with TRBD1. The CDR3 has 15 amino acids. After removal of 3 bases from V and 5 bases from J, the junction contained 8 bases not matched to a gene. CDR1 and CDR2 (germline): MDHEN, SYDVKM. The CDR3 DNA reads as TGTGCCAGCAGTTTTGGGGGGACAGGCGGTGAGACCCAGTACTTC. It codes for CASSFGGTGGETQYF. Based on the CDR3 plus reference TRBV28 and TRBJ2-5, the full variable domain is DVKVTQSSRYLVKRTGEKVFLECVQDMDHENMFWYRQDPGLGLRLIYFSYDVKMKEKGDIPEGYSVSREKKERFSLILESASTNQTSMYLCASSFGGTGGETQYFGPGTRLLVL.

This rearrangement joins TRBV2 to TRBJ1-2; no reliable D call. The V gene lost 7 bases and the J gene lost 4 bases, with 16 bases spanning the gap. CDR1 SNHLY and CDR2 FYNNEI come from the germline V gene. The CDR3 is 14 residues long. CDR3 coding DNA: TGTGCCAGCATTCCGGAGGCCTGGGGCTATGGCTACACCTTC. The encoded protein is CASIPEAWGYGYTF.